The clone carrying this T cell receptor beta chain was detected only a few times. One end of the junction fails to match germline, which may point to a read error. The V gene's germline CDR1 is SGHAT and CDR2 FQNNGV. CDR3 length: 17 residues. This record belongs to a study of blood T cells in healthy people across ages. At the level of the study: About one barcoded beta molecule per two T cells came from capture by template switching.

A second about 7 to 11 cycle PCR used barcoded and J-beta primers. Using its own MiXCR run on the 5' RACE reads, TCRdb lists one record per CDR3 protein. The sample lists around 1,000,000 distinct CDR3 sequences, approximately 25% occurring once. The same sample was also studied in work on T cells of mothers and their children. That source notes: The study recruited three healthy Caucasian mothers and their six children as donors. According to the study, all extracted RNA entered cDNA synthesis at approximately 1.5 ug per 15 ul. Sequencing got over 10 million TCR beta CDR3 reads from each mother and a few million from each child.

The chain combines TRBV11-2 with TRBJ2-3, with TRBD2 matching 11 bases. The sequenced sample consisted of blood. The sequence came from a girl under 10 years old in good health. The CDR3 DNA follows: TGCGCCAGCAGCCTCGGAGTAGCGGGGGGGCTTACAGATACGCAGTATTTT. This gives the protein CASSLGVAGGLTDTQYF.